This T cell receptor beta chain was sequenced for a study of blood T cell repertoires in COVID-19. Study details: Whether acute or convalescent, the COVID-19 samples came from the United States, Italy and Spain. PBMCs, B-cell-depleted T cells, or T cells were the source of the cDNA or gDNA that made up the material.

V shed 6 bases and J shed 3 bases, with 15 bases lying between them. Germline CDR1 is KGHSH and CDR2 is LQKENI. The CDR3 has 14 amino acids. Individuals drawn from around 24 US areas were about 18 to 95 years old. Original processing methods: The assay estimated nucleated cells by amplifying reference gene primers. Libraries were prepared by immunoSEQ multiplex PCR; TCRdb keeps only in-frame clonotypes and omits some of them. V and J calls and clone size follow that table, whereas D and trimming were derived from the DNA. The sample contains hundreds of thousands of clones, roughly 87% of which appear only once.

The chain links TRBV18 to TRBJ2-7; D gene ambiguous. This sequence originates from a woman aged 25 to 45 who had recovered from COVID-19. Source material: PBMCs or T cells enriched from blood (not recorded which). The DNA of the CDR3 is TGTGCCAGCTCCGGAGACCTCCTTCACTACGAGCAGTACTTC. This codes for CASSGDLLHYEQYF.